The 7 T cell receptor beta chains below all came from one sample that was sequenced in a study of blood T cell repertoires in COVID-19. The repertoire was sequenced with immunoSEQ multiplex PCR; TCRdb's copy has only in-frame clones and lacks some. Seen here are hundreds of thousands of clones, 75% to 90% observed once, and the top ten hold 1.4%. Material: peripheral blood. The receptor set was obtained from a woman in her 30s with active or convalescent COVID-19.

The chain carries TRBV7-6 and TRBJ2-7; D is possibly TRBD1 (6 bases). Trimming removed 5 bases from V and 0 bases from J, with 11 bases in between. The germline CDR1 and CDR2 sequences are SGHVS and FNYEAQ. CDR3 length equals 14 residues. The CDR3 loop reads CASSPTGSSYEQYF. The CDR3, as DNA: TGTGCCAGCAGCCCAACAGGGAGCTCCTACGAGCAGTACTTC.

Comments on this clone: The sample contains more than one DNA sequence encoding this CDR3. The gene calls are TRBV18 and TRBJ1-4, with 8 bases lining up with TRBD1. Trimming cost V 3 bases and J 5 bases; bases outside gene matches: 2. CDR3 size: 14 residues. The germline V gene encodes CDR1 KGHSH and CDR2 LQKENI. In nucleotides, the CDR3 is TGTGCCAGCTCACCGACAGGGGCGAATGAAAAACTGTTTTTT. Its translation: CASSPTGANEKLFF.

The rearrangement links TRBV29-1 to TRBJ2-1, with 7 bases matching TRBD2. There are 11 residues in the CDR3. V shed 4 bases, J shed 7 bases, and the junction held 1 base outside the gene matches. Germline CDR1 and CDR2: SQVTM and ANQGSEA. In nucleotides, the CDR3 is TGCAGCGTTGGGACTAGGAATGAGCAGTTCTTC. Translating it yields CSVGTRNEQFF.

The chain carries TRBV5-1 and TRBJ2-2; tentatively, D is TRBD1 (6 bases). V was pared by 1 base and J by 3 bases, with 10 bases between. Germline V gene lookup returns CDR1 SGHRS and CDR2 YFSETQ. The CDR3 covers 15 residues. The CDR3 DNA is TGCGCCAGCAGCTTGATGACAGGTCACACCGGGGAGCTGTTTTTT. Translating gives CASSLMTGHTGELFF.

J is TRBJ2-7 and V is TRBV6-5; 7 nucleotides align to TRBD1. This CDR3 is built from 14 residues. The ends lost 9 bases at V and 5 bases at J; junction bases unmatched: 13. Germline CDR1 and CDR2: MNHEY and SVGAGI. The CDR3 reads CASRQGVWSHEQYF. DNA of the CDR3: TGTGCCAGTCGACAGGGCGTTTGGAGCCACGAGCAGTACTTC.

This chain joins TRBV15 and TRBJ2-5; possibly TRBD1 for D (7 bases). Germline CDR1 is LNHNV and CDR2 is YYDKDF (reference sequence). The CDR3 has 18 amino acids. V was cut by 6 bases and J by 5 bases, with 28 bases left in between. CDR3 amino acids: CATRGKGGPTGRDETQYF. The DNA for the CDR3 is TGTGCCACCAGGGGAAAGGGTGGTCCGACAGGGCGGGATGAGACCCAGTACTTC.

The V gene is TRBV7-2, the J gene TRBJ1-1; D is possibly TRBD1 (5 bases). The CDR3 sequence is 14 residues long. From germline, CDR1 is SGHTA and CDR2 FQGNSA. V lost 2 bases and J lost 2, with 9 bases in between. CDR3 DNA sequence: TGTGCCAGCAGCTTATCAGGGATTAACACTGAAGCTTTCTTT. Protein: CASSLSGINTEAFF.